This passage covers 13 T cell receptor beta chains from one sample sequenced in a study of blood T cell repertoires in COVID-19. Assay: immunoSEQ multiplex PCR; the TCRdb copy retains only in-frame clones and omits some. The table includes 450,000 to 500,000 clones, around 90% detected once. The sample consisted of PBMCs or T cells enriched from blood (not recorded which). The receptors were gathered from a woman aged 18-35 years who had recovered from COVID-19.

This clone was detected once. The chain carries TRBV11-2 and TRBJ1-1; 11 bases line up with TRBD1. CDR3 length: 15 residues. Germline V CDR1 and CDR2: SGHAT, FQNNGV. V trimming: 3 bases; J trimming: 5 bases; junction bases outside the gene matches: 5. CDR3 nucleotides: TGTGCCAGCAGCTTCGGACAGGGGGCAGGGACTGAAGCTTTCTTT. Protein product: CASSFGQGAGTEAFF.

In its sample, this clone was seen once. The J gene is TRBJ1-6, the V gene TRBV6-5, with D possibly TRBD1 on 5 matching bases. The V and J ends lost 8 bases and 6 bases respectively, with 17 bases between them. There are 15 residues in the CDR3. Germline CDR1 and CDR2: MNHEY and SVGAGI. The CDR3 here is CASRWGTASNSPLHF. CDR3 DNA sequence: TGTGCCAGCCGCTGGGGCACTGCCTCTAATTCACCCCTCCACTTT.

The V and J genes are TRBV7-9 and TRBJ1-2; D is uncertain. V was shortened by 6 bases and J by 2 bases, with 7 bases between the two germline ends. Germline lookup yields CDR1 SEHNR and CDR2 FQNEAQ (reference sequence). CDR3 length: 12 residues. In DNA, the CDR3 is TGTGCCAGCAGTGACACCAACTATGGCTACACCTTC. Translated, it gives CASSDTNYGYTF.

The CDR3 protein is CASSLVGADTQYF. CDR3 nucleotides: TGTGCCAGCAGCTTAGTCGGGGCAGATACGCAGTATTTT. The chain links TRBV7-2 to TRBJ2-3, with a weak D call TRBD2 (5 bases). This CDR3 is 13 amino acids long. Germline CDR1 reads SGHTA; CDR2 reads FQGNSA. V gave up 1 base and J gave up 4 bases, with 6 bases separating them. Variable domain in full (rest from reference TRBV7-2 and TRBJ2-3): GAGVSQSPSNKVTEKGKDVELRCDPISGHTALYWYRQSLGQGLEFLIYFQGNSAPDKSGLPSDRFSAERTGGSVSTLTIQRTQQEDSAVYLCASSLVGADTQYFGPGTRLTVL.

This chain links TRBV19 with TRBJ2-5, with 8 nucleotides matching TRBD1. The CDR3 length is 15 residues. J gave up 2 bases and V 3 bases, and 5 bases lay outside the gene matches. Per the germline V gene, CDR1 is LNHDA and CDR2 is SQIVND (reference sequence). The CDR3 loop reads CASSMTGDLQETQYF. Written as DNA, the CDR3 is TGTGCCAGTAGTATGACAGGGGATTTGCAAGAGACCCAGTACTTC.

The chain combines TRBV7-2 with TRBJ2-2; D is possibly TRBD2 (6 bases). Trimming left V 2 bases short and J 6 bases short, with 16 bases between. The germline gives CDR1 SGHTA, CDR2 FQGNSA. The length of the CDR3 is 16 residues. CDR3 loop: CASSLSLRGGAGELFF. CDR3 coding DNA: TGTGCCAGCAGCTTAAGTTTGAGGGGAGGCGCCGGGGAGCTGTTTTTT. The whole variable domain, remainder taken from reference TRBV7-2 and TRBJ2-2, is GAGVSQSPSNKVTEKGKDVELRCDPISGHTALYWYRQSLGQGLEFLIYFQGNSAPDKSGLPSDRFSAERTGGSVSTLTIQRTQQEDSAVYLCASSLSLRGGAGELFFGEGSRLTVL.

CDR3: CASSRDSRLGELFF. DNA of the CDR3: TGTGCCAGCAGCAGGGACTCCCGTTTGGGGGAGCTGTTTTTT. This chain joins TRBV5-5 and TRBJ2-2; tentatively, D is TRBD2 (6 bases). V dropped 4 bases and J dropped 8 bases, with 15 bases sitting between them. CDR1 is SGHKS, CDR2 YYEKEE, per germline (reference sequence). The CDR3 runs 14 residues.

The chain carries TRBV3-1 (or the pseudogene TRBV3-2) and TRBJ1-1; 8 nucleotides match TRBD1. The CDR3 consists of 14 residues. The J segment lost 5 bases and the V segment lost 8 bases, leaving 10 bases of the junction unmatched. Germline CDR1 LGHDT, CDR2 YNNKEL (reference sequence). This CDR3 reads CASFNQGAGTEAFF. CDR3 sequence (DNA): TGTGCCAGCTTCAACCAGGGGGCGGGGACTGAAGCTTTCTTT.

The chain combines TRBV4-1 with TRBJ2-6, with TRBD1 identical over 8 bases. The CDR3 totals 22 residues. CDR1 is MGHRA and CDR2 is YSYEKL in the germline V gene. Trimming cost V 0 bases and J 0 bases; bases outside gene matches: 16. The chain's CDR3 is CASSQDSWDRSLRRSGANVLTF. The CDR3 DNA follows: TGCGCCAGCAGCCAAGATAGTTGGGACAGGAGTCTTAGGCGCTCTGGGGCCAACGTCCTGACTTTC.

The J gene is TRBJ1-5, the V gene TRBV3-1 (or the pseudogene TRBV3-2); D is possibly TRBD1 (5 bases). V lost 1 base and J 7 bases, leaving 5 bases between the germline ends. The CDR3 is 12 amino acids. Germline loops: CDR1 LGHDT, CDR2 YNNKEL (reference sequence). CDR3 sequence (DNA): TGTGCCAGCAGCCAAGGACAGCAGCCCCAGCATTTT. This translates into CASSQGQQPQHF.

The chain carries TRBV30 and TRBJ2-7; 9 nucleotides align to TRBD1. CDR1 GTSNPN and CDR2 SVGIG come from the germline V gene (reference sequence). The junction had 10 bases not matched to a gene; V was cut back by 0 bases and J by 13 bases. The CDR3 has 13 residues. CDR3 residues: CAWSVALRDRVYF. The CDR3, as DNA: TGTGCCTGGAGTGTAGCCCTCCGGGACAGGGTCTACTTC.

The V gene is TRBV30, the J gene TRBJ1-6, with D tentatively TRBD1 (5 bases). Trimming took 4 bases from V and 10 from J, leaving 14 bases between them. The CDR3 length is 13 residues. CDR1 is GTSNPN and CDR2 is SVGIG in the germline V gene (reference sequence). CDR3 sequence reads: CAWNEEGRSPLHF. CDR3 bases: TGTGCCTGGAATGAGGAGGGGAGGTCACCCCTCCACTTT.

The V and J genes are TRBV30 and TRBJ1-3; D gene ambiguous. This CDR3 has 13 residues. The germline CDR1 and CDR2 sequences are GTSNPN and SVGIG (reference sequence). V lost 4 bases and J lost 2, with 9 bases in between. The CDR3 reads CAWNEFAGNTIYF. The CDR3 DNA reads as TGTGCCTGGAACGAGTTTGCTGGAAACACCATATATTTT.